This record looks at one T cell receptor beta chain sequence and its context. Its specificity is not known. Libraries for TCRalpha and TCRbeta carried sample barcodes and unique molecular identifiers via 5'RACE. TCRdb redid the calling of the 5' RACE reads with MiXCR, one entry per CDR3 protein. The top ten clones hold roughly 14% of a sample with 350,000 to 500,000 distinct CDR3 sequences, roughly a quarter of them seen once. Germline CDR1 MNHEY, CDR2 SVGAGI. V lost 6 bases and J 3 bases, leaving 18 bases between the germline ends. The CDR3 is made up of 15 amino acids. This entry comes from a study of T-cell memory formation after mild COVID-19. Study findings and constraints: Contracting clones from day 15 to 85 showed balanced CD4/CD8; later expanders favored CD4+. A subset of responding clones appeared in pre-infection memory, suggesting cross-reactive memory joined.

V usage is TRBV6-5 and J usage is TRBJ2-7; D perhaps matches TRBD1 (5 bases). The sequence derives from an adult woman who had mild COVID-19 (a few samples of this study predate the infection). Cell type and time point are not known. The specimen sequenced was PBMCs or a T cell subset sorted from them (not recorded which). The CDR3 loop reads CASSKTASANYEQYF. The CDR3 DNA is TGTGCCAGCAGCAAGACAGCTTCGGCGAACTACGAGCAGTACTTC.